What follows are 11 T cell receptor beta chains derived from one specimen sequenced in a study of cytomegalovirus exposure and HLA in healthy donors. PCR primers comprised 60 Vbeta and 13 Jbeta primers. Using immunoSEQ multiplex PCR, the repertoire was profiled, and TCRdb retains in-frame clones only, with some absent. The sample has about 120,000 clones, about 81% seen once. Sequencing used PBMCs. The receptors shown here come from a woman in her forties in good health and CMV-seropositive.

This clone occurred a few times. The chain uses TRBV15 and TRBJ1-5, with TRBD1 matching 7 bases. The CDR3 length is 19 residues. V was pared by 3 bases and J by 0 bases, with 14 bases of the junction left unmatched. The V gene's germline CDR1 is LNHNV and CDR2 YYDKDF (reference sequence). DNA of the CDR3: TGTGCCACCAGCAGGGACACCCTGGGACAGCTCCGTAGCAATCAGCCCCAGCATTTT. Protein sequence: CATSRDTLGQLRSNQPQHF.

CDR3 protein: CASSTHLGLPESTEAFF. The DNA of the CDR3 is TGTGCCAGCAGCACCCACCTCGGACTGCCGGAGAGCACTGAAGCTTTCTTT. This rearrangement joins TRBV7-2 to TRBJ1-1, with D unclear. The germline gives CDR1 SGHTA, CDR2 FQGNSA. The CDR3 spans 17 residues. V lost 5 bases to trimming and J lost 4 bases, with 23 bases between them.

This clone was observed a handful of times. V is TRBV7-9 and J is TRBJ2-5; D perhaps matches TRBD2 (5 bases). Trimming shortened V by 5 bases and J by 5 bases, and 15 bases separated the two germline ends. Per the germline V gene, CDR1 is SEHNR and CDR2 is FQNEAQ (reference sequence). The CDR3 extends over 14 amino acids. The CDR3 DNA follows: TGTGCCAGCAGCCCACTGAGGGTGTCGGAGACCCAGTACTTC. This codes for CASSPLRVSETQYF.

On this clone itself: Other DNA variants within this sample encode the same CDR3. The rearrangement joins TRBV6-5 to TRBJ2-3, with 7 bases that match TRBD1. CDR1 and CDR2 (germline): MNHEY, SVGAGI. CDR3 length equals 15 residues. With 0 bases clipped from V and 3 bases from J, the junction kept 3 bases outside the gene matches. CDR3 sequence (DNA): TGTGCCAGCAGTTACTCGGGACAGAGTACAGATACGCAGTATTTT. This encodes CASSYSGQSTDTQYF.

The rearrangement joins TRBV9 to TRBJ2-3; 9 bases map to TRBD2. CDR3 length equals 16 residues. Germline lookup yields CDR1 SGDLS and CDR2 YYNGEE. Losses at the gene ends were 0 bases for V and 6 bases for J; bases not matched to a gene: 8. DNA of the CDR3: TGTGCCAGCAGCGTAGGTGGCGGGGGGGGTGTGGATACGCAGTATTTT. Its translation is CASSVGGGGGVDTQYF.

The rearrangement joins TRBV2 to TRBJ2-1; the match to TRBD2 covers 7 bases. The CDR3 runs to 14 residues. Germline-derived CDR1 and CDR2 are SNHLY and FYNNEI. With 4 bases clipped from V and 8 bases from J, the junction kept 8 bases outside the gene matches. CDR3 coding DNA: TGTGCCAGCAGTGTGGAGGGAGGGGACTATGAGCAGTTCTTC. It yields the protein CASSVEGGDYEQFF. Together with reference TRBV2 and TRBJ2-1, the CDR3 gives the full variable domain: EPEVTQTPSHQVTQMGQEVILRCVPISNHLYFYWYRQILGQKVEFLVSFYNNEISEKSEIFDDQFSVERPDGSNFTLKIRSTKLEDSAMYFCASSVEGGDYEQFFGPGTRLTVL.

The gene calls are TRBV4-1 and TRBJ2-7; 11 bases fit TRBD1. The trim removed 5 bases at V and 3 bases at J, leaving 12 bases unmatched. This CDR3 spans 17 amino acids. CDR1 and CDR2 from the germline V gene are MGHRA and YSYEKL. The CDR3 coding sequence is TGCGCCAGCAGCTTAGAAGTTACCGGGACAGGGGGCTACGAGCAGTACTTC. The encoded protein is CASSLEVTGTGGYEQYF.

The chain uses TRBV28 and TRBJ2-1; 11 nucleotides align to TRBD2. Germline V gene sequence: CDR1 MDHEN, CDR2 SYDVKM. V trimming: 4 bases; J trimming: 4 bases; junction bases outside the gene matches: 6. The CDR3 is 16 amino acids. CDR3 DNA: TGTGCCAGCAGTTCTATCGTAGCGGGAGGGTACAATGAGCAGTTCTTC. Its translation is CASSSIVAGGYNEQFF.

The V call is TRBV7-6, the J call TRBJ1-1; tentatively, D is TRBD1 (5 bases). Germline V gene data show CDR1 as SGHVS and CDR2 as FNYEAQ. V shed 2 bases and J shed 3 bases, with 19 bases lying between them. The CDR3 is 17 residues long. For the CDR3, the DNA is TGTGCCAGCAGCTTAATTGGCGGGGGACGGGACTACACTGAAGCTTTCTTT. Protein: CASSLIGGGRDYTEAFF.

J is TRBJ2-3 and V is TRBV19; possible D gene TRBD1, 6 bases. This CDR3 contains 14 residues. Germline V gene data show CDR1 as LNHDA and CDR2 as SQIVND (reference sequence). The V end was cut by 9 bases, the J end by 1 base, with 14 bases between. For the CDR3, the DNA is TGTGCCAGCGAAGGTCCAGGGGGCACAGATACGCAGTATTTT. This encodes CASEGPGGTDTQYF. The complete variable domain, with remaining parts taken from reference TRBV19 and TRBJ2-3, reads DGGITQSPKYLFRKEGQNVTLSCEQNLNHDAMYWYRQDPGQGLRLIYYSQIVNDFQKGDIAEGYSVSREKKESFPLTVTSAQKNPTAFYLCASEGPGGTDTQYFGPGTRLTVL.

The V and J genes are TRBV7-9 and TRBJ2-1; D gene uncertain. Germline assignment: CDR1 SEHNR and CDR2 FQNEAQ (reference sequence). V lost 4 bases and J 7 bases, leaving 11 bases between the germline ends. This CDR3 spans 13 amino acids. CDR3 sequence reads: CASSSPNKNEQFF. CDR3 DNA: TGTGCCAGCAGCTCTCCTAATAAAAATGAGCAGTTCTTC.